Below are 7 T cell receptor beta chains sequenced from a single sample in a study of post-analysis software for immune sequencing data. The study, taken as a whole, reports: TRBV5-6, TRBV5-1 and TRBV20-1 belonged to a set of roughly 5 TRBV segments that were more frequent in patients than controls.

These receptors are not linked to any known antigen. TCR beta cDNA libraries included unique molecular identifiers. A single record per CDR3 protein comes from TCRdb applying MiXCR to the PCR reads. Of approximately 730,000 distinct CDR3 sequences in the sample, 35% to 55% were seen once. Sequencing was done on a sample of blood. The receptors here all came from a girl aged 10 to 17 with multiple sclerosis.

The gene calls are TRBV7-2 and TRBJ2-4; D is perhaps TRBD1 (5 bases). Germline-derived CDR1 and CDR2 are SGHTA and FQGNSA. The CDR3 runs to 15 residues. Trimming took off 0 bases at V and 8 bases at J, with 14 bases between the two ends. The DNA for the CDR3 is TGTGCCAGCAGCTTAGCGGGGCAGGGTGGCGACATTCAGTACTTC. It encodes CASSLAGQGGDIQYF.

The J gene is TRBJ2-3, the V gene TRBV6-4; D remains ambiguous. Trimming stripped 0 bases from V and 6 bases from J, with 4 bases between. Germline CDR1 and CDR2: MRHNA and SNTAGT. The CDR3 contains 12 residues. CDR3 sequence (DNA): TGTGCCAGCAGTGACTCTGCGGATACGCAGTATTTT. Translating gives CASSDSADTQYF.

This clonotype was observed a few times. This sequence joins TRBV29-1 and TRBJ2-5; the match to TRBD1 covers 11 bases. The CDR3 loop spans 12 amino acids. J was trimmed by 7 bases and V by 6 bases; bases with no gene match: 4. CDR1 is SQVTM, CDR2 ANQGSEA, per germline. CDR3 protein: CSVGDRGGTQYF. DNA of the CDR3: TGCAGCGTCGGGGACAGGGGGGGGACCCAGTACTTC.

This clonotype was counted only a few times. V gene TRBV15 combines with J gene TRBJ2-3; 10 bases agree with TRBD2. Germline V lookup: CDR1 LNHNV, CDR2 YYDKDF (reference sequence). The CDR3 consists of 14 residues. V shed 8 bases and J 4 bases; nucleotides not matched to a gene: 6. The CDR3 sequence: CATSPGLAADTQYF. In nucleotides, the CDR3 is TGTGCCACCTCCCCCGGACTAGCGGCAGATACGCAGTATTTT.

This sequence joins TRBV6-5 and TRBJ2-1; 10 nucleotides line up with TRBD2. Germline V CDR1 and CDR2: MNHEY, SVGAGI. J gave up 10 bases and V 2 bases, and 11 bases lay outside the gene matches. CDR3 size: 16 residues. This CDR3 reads CASSYEVGPGLAEQFF. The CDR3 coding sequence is TGTGCCAGCAGTTACGAGGTGGGACCGGGACTAGCGGAGCAGTTCTTC.

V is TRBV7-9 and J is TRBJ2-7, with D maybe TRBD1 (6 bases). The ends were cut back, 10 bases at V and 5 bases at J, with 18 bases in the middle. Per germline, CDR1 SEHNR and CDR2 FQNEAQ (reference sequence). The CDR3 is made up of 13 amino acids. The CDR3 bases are TGTGCCACGGACCGGCAGGGGCCCAACGAGCAGTACTTC. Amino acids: CATDRQGPNEQYF.

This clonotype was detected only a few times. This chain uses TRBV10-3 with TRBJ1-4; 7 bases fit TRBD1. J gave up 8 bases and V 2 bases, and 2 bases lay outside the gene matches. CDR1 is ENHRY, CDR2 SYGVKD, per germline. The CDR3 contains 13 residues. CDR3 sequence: CAISERTGEKLFF. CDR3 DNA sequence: TGTGCCATCAGTGAGAGGACAGGCGAAAAACTGTTTTTT.